The source of this TCR beta chain is a study of T cell responses to AZD1222 COVID-19 vaccine. Whole-study results and caveats: Of spike-specific TCRs, nearly half reportedly target regions left unmutated in variants. The donor group comprised mostly white British people and more females; the analysis possibly underestimated clonal diversity. Vaccine-associated CD4 TCRs ranged over spike, dominating at 160-218 and 743-854.

This clone was seen just once. Antigen: not known. Sequencing was performed with immunoSEQ multiplex PCR; in TCRdb, only in-frame clones are kept and a portion is missing. The table includes fewer than 150,000 clones, around 90% detected once. The input for sequencing was peripheral blood, taken 28 days after the second AZD1222 dose. The TCR sequence derives from an adult who received the AZD1222 COVID-19 vaccine.

The CDR3 loop reads CSVVSVRDTEAFF. CDR3 DNA: TGCAGCGTTGTTTCGGTAAGGGACACTGAAGCTTTCTTT. This chain links TRBV29-1 with TRBJ1-1, with D hard to call. Trimming cost V 4 bases and J 3 bases, with 12 bases left between them. The CDR3 length is 13 residues. Germline CDR1 reads SQVTM; CDR2 reads ANQGSEA.